The T cell receptor (beta chain) described here comes from a study of T cells after yellow fever vaccination. Study overall: The SMART-Seq v4 Ultra Low Input method served to prepare the low-cell-number fractions.

The germline CDR1 and CDR2 sequences are LNHDA and SQIVND (reference sequence). This CDR3 is built from 15 residues. The trim removed 5 bases at V and 9 bases at J, leaving 6 bases unmatched. MiXCR, run by TCRdb on the 5' RACE reads, gives a single entry per CDR3 protein. Found here are some 340,000 distinct CDR3 sequences, over 4% of them singletons; the top ten hold 20% to 25%. This clonotype came up a few times. This material consisted of PBMCs, taken 5 days after the yellow fever booster vaccination. The receptor was derived from a man between 18 and 35 years old who received the YFV17D yellow fever vaccine. The V and J genes are TRBV19 and TRBJ1-6; 11 bases match TRBD1. CDR3 residues: CASSPRTGGVSPLHF. CDR3 DNA sequence: TGTGCCAGTAGTCCGCGGACAGGGGGCGTTTCACCCCTCCACTTT.